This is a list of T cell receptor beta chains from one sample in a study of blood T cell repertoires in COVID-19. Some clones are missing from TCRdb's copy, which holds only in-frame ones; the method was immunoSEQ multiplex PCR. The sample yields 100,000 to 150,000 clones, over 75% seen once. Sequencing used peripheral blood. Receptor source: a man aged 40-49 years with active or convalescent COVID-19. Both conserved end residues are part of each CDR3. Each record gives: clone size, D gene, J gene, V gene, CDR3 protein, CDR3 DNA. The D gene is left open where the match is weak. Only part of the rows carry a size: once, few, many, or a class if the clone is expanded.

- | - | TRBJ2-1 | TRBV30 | CAWSSRGPDNEQFF | TGTGCCTGGAGCTCGCGGGGACCCGACAATGAGCAGTTCTTC
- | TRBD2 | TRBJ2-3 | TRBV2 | CASSGTSGGTFKQYF | TGTGCCAGCAGCGGGACTAGCGGGGGGACTTTCAAGCAGTATTTT
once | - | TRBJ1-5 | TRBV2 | CASTPDQGGNQPQHF | TGTGCCAGCACTCCGGACCAGGGAGGTAATCAGCCCCAGCATTTT
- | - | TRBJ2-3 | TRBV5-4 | CASSLGTHPTDTQYF | TGTGCCAGCAGCTTGGGGACTCATCCCACAGATACGCAGTATTTT
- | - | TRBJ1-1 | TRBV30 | CAWSGLGPLQNTEAFF | TGTGCCTGGAGTGGTCTGGGGCCGCTACAGAACACTGAAGCTTTCTTT
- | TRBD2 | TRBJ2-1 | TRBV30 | CAWSVRLAGGQFF | TGTGCCTGGAGTGTACGACTAGCGGGGGGGCAGTTCTTC
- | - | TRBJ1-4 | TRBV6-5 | CASSSARVEEKLFF | TGTGCCAGCAGTTCGGCCAGGGTGGAAGAAAAACTGTTTTTT
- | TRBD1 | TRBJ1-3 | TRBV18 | CASTGQGAAGNTIYF | TGTGCCAGCACAGGACAGGGGGCGGCTGGAAACACCATATATTTT
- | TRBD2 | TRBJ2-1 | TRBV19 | CPSRGGAAGAYNEQFF | TGTCCCAGTCGGGGGGGGGCTGCGGGGGCCTACAATGAGCAGTTCTTC
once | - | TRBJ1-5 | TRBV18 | CASSPNWAPGSNQPQHF | TGTGCCAGCTCACCAAATTGGGCACCTGGTAGCAATCAGCCCCAGCATTTT
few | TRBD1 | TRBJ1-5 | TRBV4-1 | CASSQGPDRGQPQHF | TGCGCCAGCAGCCAAGGCCCGGACAGGGGCCAGCCCCAGCATTTT
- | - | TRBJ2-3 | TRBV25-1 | CASSETLVNTDTQYF | TGTGCCAGCAGTGAAACACTAGTAAACACAGATACGCAGTATTTT
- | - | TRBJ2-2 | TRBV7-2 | CASSSGVPGELFF | TGTGCCAGCAGCTCAGGGGTCCCCGGGGAGCTGTTTTTT
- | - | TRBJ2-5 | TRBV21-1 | CASSKPRTGEGSQETQYF | TGTGCCAGCAGCAAACCCCGGACAGGGGAAGGATCCCAAGAGACCCAGTACTTC
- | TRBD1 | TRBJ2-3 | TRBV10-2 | CASSRTGGFTDTQYF | TGCGCCAGCAGTCGGACAGGGGGCTTCACAGATACGCAGTATTTT
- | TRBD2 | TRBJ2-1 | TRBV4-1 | CASSKGLADNEQFF | TGCGCCAGCAGCAAGGGACTAGCGGACAATGAGCAGTTCTTC
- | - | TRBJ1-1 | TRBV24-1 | CAKKEDRTTEAFF | TGTGCCAAAAAAGAAGACAGGACCACTGAAGCTTTCTTT
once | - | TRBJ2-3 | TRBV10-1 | CASSGTFRTTQYF | TGCGCCAGCAGTGGGACTTTCCGTACTACGCAGTATTTT
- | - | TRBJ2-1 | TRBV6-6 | CASSGSRLSYNEQFF | TGTGCCAGCAGCGGAAGCAGGCTCTCCTACAATGAGCAGTTCTTC
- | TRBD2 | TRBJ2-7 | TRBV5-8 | CASSKREPGLAGIEQYF | TGTGCCAGCAGCAAACGGGAGCCGGGACTAGCGGGGATCGAGCAGTACTTC